This T cell receptor beta chain was found in a study of blood T cell repertoires in COVID-19. The data were produced by immunoSEQ multiplex PCR, yet TCRdb's version contains in-frame clones alone and is incomplete. The sample consists of around 240,000 clones, approximately 85% of them appearing once. This TCR derives from a woman in her forties or fifties who had recovered from COVID-19. The sequenced material came from PBMCs or T cells enriched from blood (not recorded which).

The DNA for the CDR3 is TGTGCCACCAGCAAGGACAGTTATGGCTACACCTTC. Translated: CATSKDSYGYTF. The chain uses TRBV15 and TRBJ1-2; D is perhaps TRBD1 (6 bases). Germline lookup yields CDR1 LNHNV and CDR2 YYDKDF (reference sequence). This CDR3 region has 12 residues. Trimming shortened V by 4 bases and J by 5 bases, and 8 bases separated the two germline ends.